The 12 T cell receptor beta chains below all came from one sample that was sequenced in a study of T cell repertoires in cytomegalovirus infection. A single record per CDR3 protein comes from TCRdb applying MiXCR to the reads. The sample consists of 700,000 to 850,000 distinct CDR3 sequences, 30% to 35% of them appearing once. No antigen has been identified for these receptors. Sequenced here: cultured CD8+ T cells from PBMCs, sampled from culture after CMV antigen stimulation. These receptors were obtained from a human donor in good health (CMV status not recorded). Some clones in this sample may be carry-over from other donors' samples.

There are a few counts of this clonotype. The chain is built from TRBV19 and TRBJ2-7; D possibly corresponds to TRBD1 (7 bases). V lost 5 bases, J lost 7 bases, and 15 bases lay in between. Germline V gene data show CDR1 as LNHDA and CDR2 as SQIVND (reference sequence). The CDR3 covers 13 residues. CDR3 in DNA: TGTGCCAGTAGTGGGCCGACAGGGACTGAGCAGTACGTC. Translated: CASSGPTGTEQYV.

The V gene is TRBV15, the J gene TRBJ1-1; D gene unclear. The V end lost 0 bases, the J end lost 4 bases, and 12 bases lay between the germline ends. The CDR3 spans 15 residues. CDR1 is LNHNV, CDR2 YYDKDF, per germline (reference sequence). The CDR3 DNA reads as TGTGCCACCAGCAGAGATAAGGGTTGGGGCACTGAAGCTTTCTTT. The encoded protein is CATSRDKGWGTEAFF.

A few counts support this clonotype. The V and J genes are TRBV4-1 and TRBJ2-1; D is unclear. Trimming left V 0 bases short and J 4 bases short, with 13 bases between. The CDR3 consists of 16 residues. The germline gives CDR1 MGHRA, CDR2 YSYEKL. The CDR3 loop is CASSQEQWDRYNEQFF. The CDR3 region has the DNA TGCGCCAGCAGCCAAGAGCAGTGGGATAGGTACAATGAGCAGTTCTTC.

This clonotype has a count of ten or more. V and J are TRBV7-2 and TRBJ1-3; 7 nucleotides align to TRBD1. With 3 bases clipped from V and 4 bases from J, the junction kept 18 bases outside the gene matches. Germline values: CDR1 SGHTA, CDR2 FQGNSA. This CDR3 has 19 residues. The CDR3 sequence is CASSFDRRDRSWSGNTIYF. DNA for the CDR3: TGTGCCAGCAGCTTTGATCGTAGGGACAGAAGTTGGAGCGGAAACACCATATATTTT.

The chain recombines TRBV5-1 with TRBJ2-4; TRBD2 matches 8 bases. The CDR3 sequence is 15 residues long. Unmatched junction bases numbered 11, after V lost 4 bases and J lost 8 bases. The germline V gene encodes CDR1 SGHRS and CDR2 YFSETQ. The CDR3 reads CASSPSGTSRDIQYF. The CDR3 DNA follows: TGCGCCAGCAGCCCCTCCGGGACTAGTAGGGACATTCAGTACTTC.

This chain links TRBV2 with TRBJ2-4; D is ambiguous. The length of the CDR3 is 16 residues. With 3 bases removed from V and 0 bases from J, the gap between germline ends came to 12 bases. Per the germline V gene, CDR1 is SNHLY and CDR2 is FYNNEI. The CDR3 spells CASSELGQLAKNIQYF. The CDR3 DNA sequence: TGTGCCAGCAGTGAGTTGGGTCAGCTAGCCAAAAACATTCAGTACTTC. The full variable domain, rest sourced from reference TRBV2 and TRBJ2-4, is EPEVTQTPSHQVTQMGQEVILRCVPISNHLYFYWYRQILGQKVEFLVSFYNNEISEKSEIFDDQFSVERPDGSNFTLKIRSTKLEDSAMYFCASSELGQLAKNIQYFGAGTRLSVL.

A few counts support this clonotype. The chain uses TRBV6-2 or TRBV6-3 and TRBJ2-2; TRBD2 is a possible D gene (6 bases). Germline values: CDR1 MNHEY, CDR2 SVGEGT. Trimming stripped 7 bases from V and 0 bases from J, with 15 bases between. The CDR3 runs to 16 residues. CDR3 bases: TGTGCCAGCACCCCGGGGGAGGACGCGAACACCGGGGAGCTGTTTTTT. Translating gives CASTPGEDANTGELFF.

The J gene is TRBJ2-3, the V gene TRBV7-6; TRBD2 matches at 12 bases. The CDR3 loop spans 16 amino acids. The trim removed 5 bases at V and 5 bases at J, leaving 8 bases unmatched. CDR1 and CDR2 (germline): SGHVS, FNYEAQ. For the CDR3, the DNA is TGTGCCAGCAGCCCGTGGACTAGCGGGGCTAAAGATACGCAGTATTTT. Protein: CASSPWTSGAKDTQYF.

This clonotype turned up a few times. This sequence joins TRBV7-6 and TRBJ1-2; D is undetermined. The CDR3 extends over 16 amino acids. Trimming pared 4 bases from V and 4 bases from J, leaving 19 bases between. CDR1 and CDR2 from the germline V gene are SGHVS and FNYEAQ. The DNA for the CDR3 is TGTGCCAGCAGCTCCTTGGCCCAGGCCAGCCCCTATGGCTACACCTTC. Its protein is CASSSLAQASPYGYTF.

This clonotype showed up many times. The V gene is TRBV10-3, the J gene TRBJ2-3, with 8 bases aligning to TRBD1. Germline CDR1 is ENHRY and CDR2 is SYGVKD. This CDR3 is 14 amino acids long. V was pared by 9 bases and J by 1 base, with 6 bases of the junction left unmatched. CDR3 residues: CAITPGQGTDTQYF. For the CDR3, the DNA is TGTGCCATTACGCCGGGACAGGGCACAGATACGCAGTATTTT.

CDR3 region: CASQEGGPNEQFF. The CDR3 DNA reads as TGTGCCAGCCAGGAGGGGGGGCCCAATGAGCAGTTCTTC. The chain links TRBV7-2 to TRBJ2-1, with D maybe TRBD2 (7 bases). Per germline, CDR1 SGHTA and CDR2 FQGNSA. The CDR3 contains 13 residues. V was clipped by 8 bases and J by 6 bases, with 14 bases between them. The whole variable domain, remainder taken from reference TRBV7-2 and TRBJ2-1, is GAGVSQSPSNKVTEKGKDVELRCDPISGHTALYWYRQSLGQGLEFLIYFQGNSAPDKSGLPSDRFSAERTGGSVSTLTIQRTQQEDSAVYLCASQEGGPNEQFFGPGTRLTVL.

The chain is built from TRBV28 and TRBJ2-3; a possible D gene is TRBD1 (5 bases). The V gene's germline CDR1 is MDHEN and CDR2 SYDVKM. V was cut by 5 bases and J by 2 bases, with 20 bases left in between. CDR3 length equals 17 residues. CDR3: CASSHSGKESVTDTQYF. Written as DNA, the CDR3 is TGTGCCAGCAGTCACTCAGGGAAGGAAAGTGTCACAGATACGCAGTATTTT.